Each of the 29 T cell receptor beta chains below was sequenced from the same sample in a study of blood T cell repertoires in COVID-19. The data were produced by immunoSEQ multiplex PCR, yet TCRdb's version contains in-frame clones alone and is incomplete. The sample lists about 110,000 clones, approximately 80% seen once, with 20% in the top ten. What was sequenced was peripheral blood. These receptors came from a man between 70 and 80 years old with active or convalescent COVID-19.

CDR3 amino acids: CASAPPGQGAKGWEKLFF. Here the CDR3 DNA reads TGTGCTAGTGCCCCACCGGGACAGGGGGCTAAGGGTTGGGAAAAACTGTTTTTT. The genes are TRBV12-5 and TRBJ1-4; 12 bases agree with TRBD1. Germline V lookup: CDR1 LGHNT, CDR2 FRNRAP. V lost 7 bases and J lost 8; bases outside the gene matches: 17. This CDR3 has 18 amino acids. The full variable domain, its missing parts supplied by reference TRBV12-5 and TRBJ1-4, is DARVTQTPRHKVTEMGQEVTMRCQPILGHNTVFWYRQTMMQGLELLAYFRNRAPLDDSGMPKDRFSAEMPDATLATLKIQPSEPRDSAVYFCASAPPGQGAKGWEKLFFGSGTQLSVL.

The V and J genes are TRBV24-1 and TRBJ2-1; D possibly corresponds to TRBD2 (6 bases). CDR1 KGHDR and CDR2 SFDVKD come from the germline V gene. V was cut by 2 bases and J by 9 bases, with 19 bases left in between. CDR3 length: 16 residues. The CDR3 DNA follows: TGTGCCACCAGTGATTCGACTAGACTCCCTCCCCCTGAGCAGTTCTTC. Protein sequence: CATSDSTRLPPPEQFF.

The chain uses TRBV5-1 and TRBJ2-1; 8 nucleotides agree with TRBD1. Germline V gene data show CDR1 as SGHRS and CDR2 as YFSETQ. V was pared by 4 bases and J by 5 bases, with 8 bases of the junction left unmatched. This CDR3 is built from 15 residues. The CDR3 region has the DNA TGCGCCAGCAGCCCCACGGACAGGGAGAACAATGAGCAGTTCTTC. Protein product: CASSPTDRENNEQFF. The entire variable domain, with the rest obtained from reference TRBV5-1 and TRBJ2-1, is as follows: KAGVTQTPRYLIKTRGQQVTLSCSPISGHRSVSWYQQTPGQGLQFLFEYFSETQRNKGNFPGRFSGRQFSNSRSEMNVSTLELGDSALYLCASSPTDRENNEQFFGPGTRLTVL.

In DNA form, the CDR3 reads TGTGCCAGCAGCCCACGACTGTACAAGGATACGCAGTATTTT. Protein sequence: CASSPRLYKDTQYF. This chain links TRBV3-1 (or the pseudogene TRBV3-2) with TRBJ2-3; the D is unclear. The CDR3 has 14 residues. V gave up 4 bases and J gave up 6 bases, with 14 bases separating them. CDR1 and CDR2 (germline): LGHDT, YNNKEL (reference sequence).

The chain carries TRBV2 and TRBJ2-3; 8 bases fit TRBD2. Germline V lookup: CDR1 SNHLY, CDR2 FYNNEI. After removal of 4 bases from V and 6 bases from J, the junction contained 9 bases not matched to a gene. This CDR3 has 15 amino acids. The CDR3 protein is CASSVGAGGGDTQYF. CDR3 nucleotide sequence: TGTGCCAGCAGTGTCGGGGCGGGAGGCGGGGATACGCAGTATTTT.

The V call is TRBV10-3, the J call TRBJ2-1; 11 nucleotides align to TRBD2. This CDR3 has 16 residues. Per the germline V gene, CDR1 is ENHRY and CDR2 is SYGVKD. V was clipped by 0 bases and J by 5 bases; unmatched bases: 3. The CDR3 is CAISESSGRGNNEQFF. CDR3 DNA: TGTGCCATCAGTGAGTCTAGCGGGAGGGGGAACAATGAGCAGTTCTTC.

This chain links TRBV28 with TRBJ1-2, with D perhaps TRBD1 (6 bases). This CDR3 spans 14 amino acids. Germline V gene lookup returns CDR1 MDHEN and CDR2 SYDVKM. The ends were cut back, 7 bases at V and 9 bases at J, with 21 bases in the middle. CDR3 nucleotides: TGTGCCAGCACCGGCCCCGGGGGGCGATCCCGCTACACCTTC. It specifies CASTGPGGRSRYTF.

V gene TRBV29-1 combines with J gene TRBJ1-1; 8 bases are shared with TRBD1. Germline CDR1 reads SQVTM; CDR2 reads ANQGSEA. The CDR3 spans 11 residues. The CDR3 loop reads CQGAENTEAFF. The CDR3 DNA is TGCCAGGGGGCGGAGAACACTGAAGCTTTCTTT.

CDR3 DNA: TGTGCCAGCAGCGCAGGGGGTGGGGCAACTAATGAAAAACTGTTTTTT. Protein product: CASSAGGGATNEKLFF. This rearrangement joins TRBV5-4 to TRBJ1-4; 7 nucleotides agree with TRBD1. The V gene's germline CDR1 is SGHNT and CDR2 YYREEE (reference sequence). The CDR3 has 16 residues. With 4 bases clipped from V and 0 bases from J, the junction kept 6 bases outside the gene matches.

In its sample, this clone was seen a few times. V gene TRBV5-4 combines with J gene TRBJ1-2, with D unresolved. This CDR3 contains 14 residues. Germline V gives CDR1 SGHNT, CDR2 YYREEE (reference sequence). Trimming removed 0 bases at V and 4 bases at J, with 10 bases between. The CDR3 spells CASSLVGISYGYTF. The DNA for the CDR3 is TGTGCCAGCAGCTTGGTCGGGATAAGCTATGGCTACACCTTC.

The gene calls are TRBV6-5 and TRBJ2-1, with D possibly TRBD1 on 5 matching bases. Germline CDR1 is MNHEY and CDR2 is SVGAGI. V was clipped by 7 bases and J by 1 base, with 11 bases between them. This CDR3 comprises 14 residues. The CDR3 DNA reads as TGTGCCAGCAAACCAGGGCCTTCCTACAATGAGCAGTTCTTC. Its protein product is CASKPGPSYNEQFF.

The chain links TRBV7-2 to TRBJ2-2, with D maybe TRBD1 (6 bases). From germline, CDR1 is SGHTA and CDR2 FQGNSA. Trimming removed 6 bases at V and 7 bases at J, with 12 bases between. The CDR3 is 13 residues long. The CDR3 reads CASRQGSGGELFF. The CDR3 coding sequence is TGTGCCAGCAGACAGGGTAGTGGCGGGGAGCTGTTTTTT. Together with reference TRBV7-2 and TRBJ2-2, the CDR3 gives the full variable domain: GAGVSQSPSNKVTEKGKDVELRCDPISGHTALYWYRQSLGQGLEFLIYFQGNSAPDKSGLPSDRFSAERTGGSVSTLTIQRTQQEDSAVYLCASRQGSGGELFFGEGSRLTVL.

The J gene is TRBJ1-5, the V gene TRBV7-8, with 7 bases fitting TRBD1. Germline-derived CDR1 and CDR2 are SGHVS and FQNEAQ. The CDR3 has 17 residues. The J segment lost 1 base and the V segment lost 5 bases, leaving 11 bases of the junction unmatched. CDR3 sequence: CASSPMTGTLSNQPQHF. CDR3 DNA sequence: TGTGCCAGCAGCCCGATGACAGGGACTTTAAGCAATCAGCCCCAGCATTTT.

A word on this clone: The sample holds other DNA sequences that translate to the same CDR3. The chain carries TRBV3-1 (or the pseudogene TRBV3-2) and TRBJ1-3, with D possibly TRBD1 on 6 matching bases. The germline V gene encodes CDR1 LGHDT and CDR2 YNNKEL (reference sequence). V lost 4 bases and J lost 4, with 11 bases in between. The CDR3 length is 14 residues. The CDR3 DNA sequence: TGTGCCAGCAGCCCCCGGACAGCCGGAAACACCATATATTTT. It translates to CASSPRTAGNTIYF.

The J gene is TRBJ2-5, the V gene TRBV28; 8 bases map to TRBD1. The CDR3 contains 15 residues. J was trimmed by 2 bases and V by 6 bases; bases with no gene match: 8. CDR1 MDHEN and CDR2 SYDVKM come from the germline V gene. The CDR3 here is CASSPTGGPQETQYF. CDR3 DNA: TGTGCCAGCAGCCCTACAGGGGGGCCACAAGAGACCCAGTACTTC.

This chain connects TRBV19 to TRBJ2-3; weak D call: TRBD1 (5 bases). Trimming stripped 6 bases from V and 0 bases from J, with 13 bases between. Germline V gene sequence: CDR1 LNHDA, CDR2 SQIVND (reference sequence). The CDR3 spans 15 residues. The CDR3 sequence: CASSAPWGSTDTQYF. The CDR3 DNA follows: TGTGCCAGTAGCGCCCCATGGGGCAGCACAGATACGCAGTATTTT.

V gene TRBV5-6 combines with J gene TRBJ2-2; 10 bases fit TRBD2. The V segment lost 6 bases and the J segment 3 bases; nucleotides outside the gene matches: 5. CDR1 is SGHDT and CDR2 is YYEEEE in the germline V gene. This CDR3 is 15 amino acids long. The CDR3 sequence: CASTLTSGYTGELFF. CDR3 nucleotide sequence: TGTGCCAGCACCCTGACTAGCGGGTACACCGGGGAGCTGTTTTTT.

This chain joins TRBV2 and TRBJ1-3; D is undetermined. The V gene's germline CDR1 is SNHLY and CDR2 FYNNEI. V lost 4 bases and J 0 bases, leaving 10 bases between the germline ends. The CDR3 length is 15 residues. CDR3 protein: CASSGEEYSGNTIYF. The CDR3 DNA is TGTGCCAGCAGTGGGGAGGAATACTCTGGAAACACCATATATTTT.

The J gene is TRBJ2-7, the V gene TRBV21-1; TRBD2, as called in the table, went unchecked against the DNA. TRBV21-1 is a listed pseudogene. This CDR3 has 14 residues. Here the CDR3 reads CASSKAERSYEQYF. CDR3 DNA: TGTGCCAGCAGCAAAGCCGAGCGATCCTACGAGCAGTACTTC.

This rearrangement joins TRBV28 to TRBJ2-3; 11 bases agree with TRBD2. There are 17 residues in the CDR3. J lost 3 bases, V lost 5 bases, and 10 bases had no gene match. Germline-derived CDR1 and CDR2 are MDHEN and SYDVKM. CDR3 bases: TGTGCCAGCAGTCCCCTCTTAGCGGGGGGGTCGACAGATACGCAGTATTTT. It encodes CASSPLLAGGSTDTQYF.

The chain carries TRBV6-5 and TRBJ1-6; D not certain. Trimming removed 5 bases from V and 14 bases from J, with 22 bases in between. CDR3 length: 15 amino acids. Germline V CDR1 and CDR2: MNHEY, SVGAGI. This chain's CDR3 is CASSTLRHGGSALHF. CDR3 bases: TGTGCCAGCAGTACCCTCCGACACGGAGGGTCGGCCCTCCACTTT.

In this sample, this clone turned up a few times. The rearrangement uses TRBV25-1 and TRBJ1-2; TRBD1 matches at 9 bases. CDR3 length: 14 residues. In germline, CDR1 is MGHDK, CDR2 SYGVNS. Germline trimming cut 3 bases from V and 4 bases from J; bases unmatched to any gene: 3. DNA of the CDR3: TGTGCCAGCAGTGATGGGACAGGGATCTATGGCTACACCTTC. Residues: CASSDGTGIYGYTF.

The V gene is TRBV9, the J gene TRBJ2-5; 8 positions match TRBD2. CDR3 length: 14 residues. CDR1 SGDLS and CDR2 YYNGEE come from the germline V gene. With V trimmed by 4 bases and J by 3 bases, 5 bases remained unmatched. The CDR3 sequence is CASSRRGDEETQYF. The DNA of the CDR3 is TGTGCCAGCAGCAGGCGGGGGGATGAAGAGACCCAGTACTTC.

This sequence joins TRBV18 and TRBJ2-7; TRBD1 agrees at 8 bases. Germline CDR1 reads KGHSH; CDR2 reads LQKENI. V trimming: 5 bases; J trimming: 4 bases; junction bases outside the gene matches: 10. The CDR3 runs to 15 residues. CDR3 amino acids: CASSGTDTGGYEQYF. For the CDR3, the DNA is TGTGCCAGCTCAGGGACGGACACAGGGGGGTACGAGCAGTACTTC.

The rearrangement links TRBV7-9 to TRBJ1-2, with 8 nucleotides matching TRBD1. CDR1 SEHNR and CDR2 FQNEAQ come from the germline V gene (reference sequence). The ends lost 0 bases at V and 8 bases at J; junction bases unmatched: 8. There are 15 residues in the CDR3. The CDR3 DNA reads TGTGCCAGCAGCTTAGCGCAGGCGACAGGGGAGGGCTACACCTTC. Its translation is CASSLAQATGEGYTF.

The V and J genes are TRBV5-1 and TRBJ2-3, with D unclear. Germline CDR1 is SGHRS and CDR2 is YFSETQ. Deletions cut 0 bases from V and 0 bases from J, with 5 bases between. The CDR3 is 14 amino acids. CDR3 residues: CASSLDMSTDTQYF. The CDR3 DNA is TGCGCCAGCAGCTTGGACATGAGCACAGATACGCAGTATTTT.

This clone was observed a few times. J is TRBJ1-1 and V is TRBV18; the D gene is possibly TRBD1 (6 bases). The germline V gene encodes CDR1 KGHSH and CDR2 LQKENI. Trimming took 0 bases from V and 0 from J, leaving 14 bases between them. The CDR3 spans 17 residues. The CDR3 loop reads CASSPPVRGTMNTEAFF. The CDR3 DNA reads as TGTGCCAGCTCACCACCGGTGAGGGGGACCATGAACACTGAAGCTTTCTTT.

The chain employs TRBV6-6 and TRBJ1-4; D perhaps matches TRBD1 (5 bases). The CDR3 length is 13 residues. Germline V gives CDR1 MNHNY, CDR2 SVGAGI (reference sequence). The V and J ends lost 2 bases and 8 bases respectively, with 9 bases between them. CDR3 sequence reads: CASSYIGGEKLFF. CDR3 in DNA: TGTGCCAGCAGTTACATTGGGGGGGAAAAACTGTTTTTT.

V is TRBV29-1 and J is TRBJ2-1; 9 positions match TRBD1. CDR1 and CDR2 from the germline V gene are SQVTM and ANQGSEA. CDR3 length equals 14 residues. The V and J ends lost 2 bases and 3 bases, in that order; junction bases with no gene match: 2. The CDR3 is CSVEKTGGYNEQFF. In DNA form, the CDR3 reads TGCAGCGTTGAAAAGACAGGGGGCTACAATGAGCAGTTCTTC.